The T cell receptor (beta chain) described here comes from a study of blood T cell repertoires in COVID-19 (TCRdb year 2020). For the wider study: The collaborator samples originated in the United States, Italy and Spain and spanned the acute and convalescent phases of COVID-19. The prospective study material was composed of cDNA or gDNA derived from T cells, B-cell-depleted T cells, or PBMCs. The samples were drawn from the first 160 participants of the ongoing ImmuneRACE study and from some 1,300 subjects provided by 6 global collaborators. The dataset comprised deeply sampled blood TCRbeta repertoires from subjects exposed to, actively infected with, or recovered from COVID-19. The repertoires were released in a freely available public database meant as a resource for research on the immune response to SARS-CoV-2. Sample metadata almost always included a de-identified subject ID, COVID-19 status, age in years and sex. Where available, HLA class I and class II types were obtained from metadata supplied by the sample provider rather than from assay-based typing.

The CDR3 runs 13 residues from the cysteine to the phenylalanine. The only DNA kept is the CDR3, 39 bases in frame from the first base. Trimming accounts for 1 base at V and 5 bases at J, while the number of junction bases matched to no gene is 0. CDR1 and CDR2 were assigned from the germline V gene as SGHRS and YFSETQ. General conclusions and limits of the study: The amount of clinical and demographic metadata varied by source and participant and was provided uncurated.

Whole blood was collected in K2EDTA tubes by collaborating institutions according to the institutions' own protocols. For TCRbeta analysis, collaborators shipped samples as frozen whole blood, isolated PBMCs, or DNA extracted from either of those sample types. TCRbeta CDR3 regions were amplified from genomic DNA by means of the immunoSEQ Assay, a bias-controlled multiplex PCR. Per the source publication's procedure: The number of nucleated cells in each sample was estimated by amplification of reference gene primers within the assay. Sequence reads were collapsed and filtered to measure the absolute abundance of every unique TCRbeta CDR3 rearrangement. For each sample, productive Simpson clonality was calculated as the square root of Simpson's diversity index across productive rearrangements. Not all clones reach the TCRdb copy of this immuneACCESS table, which keeps in-frame sequences only. Checked studies attribute under half of the gap to unresolved V genes and leave the rest unexplained. V and J calls and clone size come straight from that table; D and trimming were deduced from the DNA. The sample table records 95,000 to 150,000 clones; about nine tenths of these occur just once. The ten largest clones capture 3.5% to 5% of the sample.

Points on this clone: Its antigen has not been determined. Base qualities are missing; no much larger clone stands one base away.

The sample taken for sequencing was peripheral blood. The rearrangement combines TRBV5-1 with TRBJ2-1; 7 central nucleotides agree with TRBD2. The TCR originated in a middle-aged man with acute or convalescent COVID-19. The DNA sequence is TGCGCCAGCAGCTTGAGCGGGAACAATGAGCAGTTCTTC. Its protein reads: CASSLSGNNEQFF.